This T cell receptor (beta chain) was observed in a study of blood T cell repertoires in COVID-19. Whole-study context: Some COVID-19 samples were acute and others convalescent; all came from the United States, Italy and Spain. PBMCs, B-cell-depleted T cells, or T cells provided the cDNA or gDNA that made up the material.

The CDR3 loop spans 12 amino acids. The germline gives CDR1 SGHDN, CDR2 FVKESK. V lost 4 bases, J lost 7 bases, and 10 bases lay in between. Assay used: immunoSEQ multiplex PCR; TCRdb lists only in-frame clones, some missing. Of hundreds of thousands of clones listed, under 90% are singletons. The chain is built from TRBV14 and TRBJ1-1, with TRBD1 as a possible D gene (5 bases). The sample consisted of peripheral blood. The source of this sequence is a human donor in a cohort sampled during active COVID-19. The CDR3 DNA is TGTGCCAGCAGCCCCACAGGATTTGAAGCTTTCTTT. It is translated as CASSPTGFEAFF. Complete variable domain (other parts from reference TRBV14 and TRBJ1-1): EAGVTQFPSHSVIEKGQTVTLRCDPISGHDNLYWYRRVMGKEIKFLLHFVKESKQDESGMPNNRFLAERTGGTYSTLKVQPAELEDSGVYFCASSPTGFEAFFGQGTRLTVV.